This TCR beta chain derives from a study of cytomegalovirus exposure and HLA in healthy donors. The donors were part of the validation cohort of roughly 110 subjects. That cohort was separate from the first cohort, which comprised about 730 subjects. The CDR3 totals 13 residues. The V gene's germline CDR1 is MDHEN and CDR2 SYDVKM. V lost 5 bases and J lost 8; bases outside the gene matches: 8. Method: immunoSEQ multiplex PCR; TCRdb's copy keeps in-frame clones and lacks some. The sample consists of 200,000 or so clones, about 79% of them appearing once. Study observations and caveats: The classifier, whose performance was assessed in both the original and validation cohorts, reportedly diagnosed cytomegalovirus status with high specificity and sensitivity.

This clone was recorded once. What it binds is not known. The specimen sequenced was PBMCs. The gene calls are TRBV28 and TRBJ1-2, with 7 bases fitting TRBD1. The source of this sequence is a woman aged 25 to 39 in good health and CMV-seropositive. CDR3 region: CASSPGGIEGYTF. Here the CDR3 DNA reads TGTGCCAGCAGTCCAGGGGGTATAGAGGGCTACACCTTC.